Presented here are 24 T cell receptor beta chains from one specimen sequenced in a study of regulatory T cells in long-lasting Graves disease. Investigators prepared the TCR beta libraries by applying iRepertoire HTBI primers and Arm-PCR of CDR3 regions. TCRdb ran MiXCR on the multiplex PCR reads and lists one entry per CDR3 protein. The sample holds almost 450,000 distinct CDR3 sequences; about a sixth are singletons and the top ten take around a tenth. This sample's time point: newly diagnosed GD, antithyroid drugs for less than 3 months. TCR sequences were obtained from RNA taken from PBMCs. The data were also submitted as part of a second study, on T cells in Graves' hyperthyroidism and ophthalmopathy.

Sample: peripheral blood mononuclear cells (PBMCs), taken at new diagnosis, from a patient treated with antithyroid drugs. These receptors all come from a woman aged 25 to 39 with Graves disease.

V usage is TRBV5-1 and J usage is TRBJ2-5; D is undetermined. The CDR3 is 13 residues long. V gave up 5 bases and J gave up 3 bases, with 11 bases separating them. Germline V gene lookup returns CDR1 SGHRS and CDR2 YFSETQ. The CDR3 nucleotides read TGCGCCAGCAGGGAAAACCCCGAAGAGACCCAGTACTTC. Its translation: CASRENPEETQYF. The full variable domain, rest sourced from reference TRBV5-1 and TRBJ2-5, is KAGVTQTPRYLIKTRGQQVTLSCSPISGHRSVSWYQQTPGQGLQFLFEYFSETQRNKGNFPGRFSGRQFSNSRSEMNVSTLELGDSALYLCASRENPEETQYFGPGTRLLVL.

In this sample, this clonotype turned up many times. The chain has TRBV5-1 and TRBJ2-1, with 12 bases aligning to TRBD2. CDR1 is SGHRS and CDR2 is YFSETQ in the germline V gene. After removal of 1 base from V and 6 bases from J, the junction contained 8 bases not matched to a gene. The CDR3 sequence is 17 residues long. CDR3 sequence (DNA): TGCGCCAGCAGCTTGACCCTAGCGGGAGGGCCGGGCAATGAGCAGTTCTTC. Amino acid sequence: CASSLTLAGGPGNEQFF.

The table lists this clonotype with many counts. This chain connects TRBV12-3 or TRBV12-4 to TRBJ2-1, with D possibly TRBD1 on 7 matching bases. The CDR3 contains 15 residues. V was pared by 7 bases and J by 3 bases, with 16 bases between. The CDR3 region is CASTRARGDYNEQFF. In DNA, the CDR3 is TGTGCCAGCACCCGAGCCAGGGGGGACTACAATGAGCAGTTCTTC.

In the case of this clonotype: This could be a read error, since a much larger clone is one nucleotide away. The chain has TRBV28 and TRBJ2-7; a possible D gene is TRBD2 (6 bases). Trimming removed 7 bases at V and 7 bases at J, with 23 bases between. The CDR3 spans 15 residues. The germline V gene encodes CDR1 MDHEN and CDR2 SYDVKM. This CDR3 reads CASTLEGLQSDEQYF. The DNA for the CDR3 is TGTGCCAGCACCCTAGAGGGACTGCAGAGTGATGAGCAGTACTTC.

This clonotype was counted ten times or more. The chain combines TRBV20-1 with TRBJ1-1, with TRBD1 identical over 7 bases. Germline trimming cut 3 bases from V and 0 bases from J; bases unmatched to any gene: 4. This CDR3 has 14 residues. The germline gives CDR1 DFQATT, CDR2 SNEGSKA (reference sequence). CDR3 DNA: TGCAGTGCTAGTTTCGGGACAGTGAACACTGAAGCTTTCTTT. This encodes CSASFGTVNTEAFF.

This clonotype was counted ten times or more. This chain connects TRBV20-1 to TRBJ1-2; D not resolved. V was trimmed by 5 bases and J by 4 bases, leaving 20 bases between them. The CDR3 runs to 15 residues. Germline lookup yields CDR1 DFQATT and CDR2 SNEGSKA (reference sequence). The CDR3 DNA reads as TGCAGTGCTCTAGATTGGAGCAGGTCTGGCTATGGCTACACCTTC. Amino acids: CSALDWSRSGYGYTF.

Only a few counts were recorded for this clonotype. The chain is built from TRBV18 and TRBJ2-4; 9 nucleotides align to TRBD1. The CDR3 is made up of 16 amino acids. V was clipped by 2 bases and J by 0 bases; unmatched bases: 2. Germline CDR1 and CDR2: KGHSH and LQKENI. The CDR3 loop reads CASSPGQGIAKNIQYF. CDR3 nucleotides: TGTGCCAGCTCACCAGGACAGGGGATAGCCAAAAACATTCAGTACTTC.

In this sample, this clonotype turned up many times. V usage is TRBV30 and J usage is TRBJ1-6; 11 bases map to TRBD1. This CDR3 contains 15 residues. Germline V gene lookup returns CDR1 GTSNPN and CDR2 SVGIG (reference sequence). Trimming cost V 3 bases and J 9 bases; bases outside gene matches: 7. The CDR3 is CAWSAGTGGSSPLHF. CDR3 DNA sequence: TGTGCCTGGAGCGCCGGGACAGGGGGTAGTTCACCCCTCCACTTT.

This clonotype was counted at least ten times. The genes are TRBV30 and TRBJ2-2, with TRBD2 identical over 14 bases. Trimming cost V 3 bases and J 4 bases; bases outside gene matches: 10. CDR1 and CDR2 (germline): GTSNPN, SVGIG (reference sequence). CDR3 length: 18 residues. In DNA, the CDR3 is TGTGCCTGGAGACACTCGGGACTAGCGGGAGTTGGCACCGGGGAGCTGTTTTTT. The encoded protein is CAWRHSGLAGVGTGELFF.

The J gene is TRBJ1-2, the V gene TRBV24-1; no firm D call. Trimming removed 3 bases at V and 3 bases at J, with 10 bases between. CDR3 length equals 14 residues. The germline CDR1 and CDR2 sequences are KGHDR and SFDVKD. The CDR3 DNA sequence: TGTGCCACCAGTGATCAAAAAGAACACTATGGCTACACCTTC. Translating gives CATSDQKEHYGYTF.

This clonotype was recorded at least ten times. V gene TRBV18 combines with J gene TRBJ2-1, with D perhaps matching TRBD1 (5 bases). The V gene lost 2 bases and the J gene lost 5 bases, with 7 bases spanning the gap. The CDR3 has 13 amino acids. Germline lookup yields CDR1 KGHSH and CDR2 LQKENI. The CDR3 here is CASSPGANNEQFF. The CDR3 coding sequence is TGTGCCAGCTCACCAGGGGCTAACAATGAGCAGTTCTTC. Together with reference TRBV18 and TRBJ2-1, the CDR3 gives the full variable domain: NAGVMQNPRHLVRRRGQEARLRCSPMKGHSHVYWYRQLPEEGLKFMVYLQKENIIDESGMPKERFSAEFPKEGPSILRIQQVVRGDSAAYFCASSPGANNEQFFGPGTRLTVL.

This clonotype was observed many times. The rearrangement joins TRBV18 to TRBJ2-3; TRBD2 matches at 7 bases. The CDR3 length is 11 residues. J lost 10 bases, V lost 2 bases, and 0 bases had no gene match. CDR1 and CDR2 from the germline V gene are KGHSH and LQKENI. This CDR3 reads CASSPGRAQYF. The DNA for the CDR3 is TGTGCCAGCTCACCAGGGAGGGCGCAGTATTTT.

Only a few counts were recorded for this clonotype. This chain links TRBV5-1 with TRBJ1-6; D is unclear. The V gene lost 0 bases and the J gene lost 5 bases, with 9 bases spanning the gap. Germline-derived CDR1 and CDR2 are SGHRS and YFSETQ. This CDR3 contains 15 residues. CDR3 nucleotides: TGCGCCAGCAGCTTGGAGGTTAAGGATAATTCACCCCTCCACTTT. It codes for CASSLEVKDNSPLHF.

The chain links TRBV7-9 to TRBJ2-1, with 15 nucleotides matching TRBD2. With V trimmed by 4 bases and J by 0 bases, 16 bases remained unmatched. This CDR3 contains 22 residues. Germline V gene sequence: CDR1 SEHNR, CDR2 FQNEAQ (reference sequence). The CDR3 loop reads CASSSGTSGGKWGWSSYNEQFF. In DNA, the CDR3 is TGTGCCAGCAGCTCCGGGACTAGCGGGGGGAAGTGGGGTTGGAGCTCCTACAATGAGCAGTTCTTC.

This clonotype came up a few times. The rearrangement joins TRBV12-3 or TRBV12-4 to TRBJ2-7, with D possibly being TRBD1 (6 bases). The CDR3 covers 13 residues. The V and J ends lost 5 bases and 6 bases respectively, with 14 bases between them. CDR3 amino acids: CASSNRVRGEQYF. Written as DNA, the CDR3 is TGTGCCAGCAGTAACAGGGTTCGGGGCGAGCAGTACTTC.

At least ten counts were recorded for this clonotype. This rearrangement joins TRBV6-2 or TRBV6-3 to TRBJ2-1; D gene unclear. This CDR3 is built from 12 residues. Germline CDR1 reads MNHEY; CDR2 reads SVGEGT. V dropped 2 bases and J dropped 7 bases, with 6 bases sitting between them. CDR3 nucleotides: TGTGCCAGCAGTTACCCCGAAAATGAGCAGTTCTTC. Its translation is CASSYPENEQFF.

In its sample, this clonotype was seen many times. This chain connects TRBV20-1 to TRBJ2-7, with 8 bases identical to TRBD1. V was clipped by 7 bases and J by 4 bases; unmatched bases: 6. Germline loops: CDR1 DFQATT, CDR2 SNEGSKA (reference sequence). This CDR3 is 12 amino acids long. The CDR3 sequence: CSVQGAKYEQYF. For the CDR3, the DNA is TGCAGTGTGCAGGGGGCCAAGTACGAGCAGTACTTC.

This clonotype was seen ten or more times. The J gene is TRBJ2-1, the V gene TRBV5-1, with 7 bases lining up with TRBD2. The V gene end was trimmed by 4 bases and the J gene end by 0 bases; junction bases not matched to a gene: 16. This CDR3 has 19 amino acids. Germline V CDR1 and CDR2: SGHRS, YFSETQ. CDR3 loop: CASSPTGGASGLSYNEQFF. The DNA for the CDR3 is TGCGCCAGCAGCCCCACCGGCGGGGCTAGCGGACTCTCCTACAATGAGCAGTTCTTC.

Turning to this clonotype: The junction and the germline gene differ at one end; a read error may be behind it. CDR3 sequence: CNVVLGTGGETQYF. Here the CDR3 DNA reads TGCAACGTTGTACTTGGGACAGGGGGTGAGACCCAGTACTTC. The chain employs TRBV29-1 and TRBJ2-5, with 11 bases lining up with TRBD1. Germline CDR1 SQVTM, CDR2 ANQGSEA. The CDR3 runs 14 residues. The variable domain in full, completed from reference TRBV29-1 and TRBJ2-5, reads SAVISQKPSRDICQRGTSLTIQCQVDSQVTMMFWYRQQPGQSLTLIATANQGSEATYESGFVIDKFPISRPNLTFSTLTVSNMSPEDSSIYLCNVVLGTGGETQYFGPGTRLLVL.

Ten or more counts support this clonotype. The J gene is TRBJ2-5, the V gene TRBV28; 13 bases align to TRBD2. V trimming: 3 bases; J trimming: 3 bases; junction bases outside the gene matches: 4. This CDR3 has 16 amino acids. Germline V gene lookup returns CDR1 MDHEN and CDR2 SYDVKM. CDR3 in amino acids: CASSFGLAGAEETQYF. In DNA, the CDR3 is TGTGCCAGCAGTTTCGGACTAGCGGGAGCGGAAGAGACCCAGTACTTC. The full variable domain, completed using reference TRBV28 and TRBJ2-5, is DVKVTQSSRYLVKRTGEKVFLECVQDMDHENMFWYRQDPGLGLRLIYFSYDVKMKEKGDIPEGYSVSREKKERFSLILESASTNQTSMYLCASSFGLAGAEETQYFGPGTRLLVL.

In its sample, this clonotype was seen many times. This chain links TRBV7-9 with TRBJ2-5; TRBD2 is a possible D gene (6 bases). There are 15 residues in the CDR3. The V gene lost 4 bases and the J gene lost 1 base, with 13 bases spanning the gap. Germline values: CDR1 SEHNR, CDR2 FQNEAQ (reference sequence). The CDR3 nucleotides are TGTGCCAGCAGCTCATTTAGCGGCCCCCAAGAGACCCAGTACTTC. Protein: CASSSFSGPQETQYF.

This clonotype was seen at least ten times. The chain couples TRBV5-1 to TRBJ2-1, with D perhaps matching TRBD1 or TRBD2 (5 bases each). V dropped 1 base and J dropped 3 bases, with 14 bases sitting between them. CDR1 is SGHRS and CDR2 is YFSETQ in the germline V gene. This CDR3 comprises 16 residues. The CDR3 reads CASSLFGGSGYNEQFF. The CDR3 nucleotides read TGCGCCAGCAGCTTGTTTGGGGGTTCGGGCTACAATGAGCAGTTCTTC.

This sequence joins TRBV6-4 and TRBJ1-1, with D unclear. Per germline, CDR1 MRHNA and CDR2 SNTAGT. With 5 bases removed from V and 5 bases from J, the gap between germline ends came to 18 bases. The CDR3 is made up of 15 amino acids. CDR3 DNA: TGTGCCAGCAGTACCGAGGCCCTCCCGGGGACTGAAGCTTTCTTT. This gives the protein CASSTEALPGTEAFF.

This clonotype was observed at least ten times. The chain recombines TRBV11-3 with TRBJ1-5, with D perhaps TRBD1 (5 bases). In germline, CDR1 is SGHNT, CDR2 YENEEA. Between the trimmed V and J ends, which lost 5 bases and 6 bases, there was a span of 14 bases. The CDR3 consists of 14 residues. CDR3 sequence: CASSTRGSGQPQHF. CDR3 nucleotides: TGTGCCAGCAGCACCCGGGGGTCAGGTCAGCCCCAGCATTTT.